Listed here are 23 T cell receptor beta chains from one sample, sequenced in a study of pediatric ulcerative colitis. Assay used: immunoSEQ multiplex PCR; TCRdb lists only in-frame clones, some missing. This table has about 36,000 clones, less than 90% appearing once. Sequenced sample: blood. The receptors originated from a girl aged 10-17 years with moderate ulcerative colitis.

The chain is built from TRBV18 and TRBJ2-1; 7 bases line up with TRBD1. In germline, CDR1 is KGHSH, CDR2 LQKENI. V lost 2 bases and J lost 9; bases outside the gene matches: 4. The CDR3 sequence is 13 residues long. The CDR3 region has the DNA TGTGCCAGCTCACCAACCCGGGACAGTGAGCAGTTCTTC. Its translation: CASSPTRDSEQFF.

CDR3 coding DNA: TGCGCCAGCAGCTATGACAGCACCTCACCCCTCCACTTT. Translated: CASSYDSTSPLHF. The chain joins TRBV5-1 to TRBJ1-6; maybe TRBD1 (5 bases). The V gene's germline CDR1 is SGHRS and CDR2 YFSETQ. Trimming stripped 3 bases from V and 10 bases from J, with 11 bases between. CDR3 length equals 13 residues.

The chain couples TRBV6-6 to TRBJ2-1; maybe TRBD1 (6 bases). The ends were cut back, 3 bases at V and 4 bases at J, with 13 bases in the middle. Germline lookup yields CDR1 MNHNY and CDR2 SVGAGI (reference sequence). The CDR3 covers 15 residues. CDR3: CASSYGGTGYNEQFF. CDR3 nucleotides: TGTGCCAGCAGTTATGGGGGCACCGGATACAATGAGCAGTTCTTC.

V is TRBV30 and J is TRBJ2-3, with D hard to call. The CDR3 spans 12 residues. Trimming took off 3 bases at V and 1 base at J, with 5 bases between the two ends. Germline CDR1 and CDR2: GTSNPN and SVGIG (reference sequence). This CDR3 reads CAWSGRTDTQYF. CDR3 DNA sequence: TGTGCCTGGAGCGGCCGCACAGATACGCAGTATTTT.

This clone was detected only a few times. This chain joins TRBV7-9 and TRBJ1-5; 9 bases line up with TRBD1. V dropped 8 bases and J dropped 5; count of bases not matched to a gene: 7. The CDR3 contains 14 residues. CDR1 is SEHNR and CDR2 is FQNEAQ in the germline V gene (reference sequence). This CDR3 reads CASGGDREYQPQHF. CDR3 DNA: TGTGCCAGCGGAGGGGACAGGGAATATCAGCCCCAGCATTTT. The whole variable domain, filled in from reference TRBV7-9 and TRBJ1-5, reads DTGVSQNPRHKITKRGQNVTFRCDPISEHNRLYWYRQTLGQGPEFLTYFQNEAQLEKSRLLSDRFSAERPKGSFSTLEIQRTEQGDSAMYLCASGGDREYQPQHFGDGTRLSIL.

This clone showed up just a few times. CDR3 region: CASSLGHRNEQFF. The CDR3 DNA sequence: TGTGCCAGCAGCTTAGGGCACAGGAATGAGCAGTTCTTC. The genes are TRBV7-2 and TRBJ2-1, with TRBD1 as a possible D gene (5 bases). CDR1 and CDR2 (germline): SGHTA, FQGNSA. V gave up 1 base and J gave up 7 bases, with 8 bases separating them. The CDR3 runs to 13 residues.

The J gene is TRBJ1-6, the V gene TRBV6-5, with 9 positions matching TRBD1. CDR1 and CDR2 from the germline V gene are MNHEY and SVGAGI. The CDR3 totals 14 residues. V shed 6 bases and J 3 bases; nucleotides not matched to a gene: 0. CDR3 region: CASRGQGYNSPLHF. The CDR3 DNA reads as TGTGCCAGCAGGGGACAGGGCTATAATTCACCCCTCCACTTT.

The chain carries TRBV5-1 and TRBJ2-3, with no clear D. The V end lost 0 bases, the J end lost 6 bases, and 11 bases lay between the germline ends. This CDR3 has 14 amino acids. Germline V lookup: CDR1 SGHRS, CDR2 YFSETQ. In nucleotides, the CDR3 is TGCGCCAGCAGCTTGGGGCAGGCCTCTGATACGCAGTATTTT. Translation: CASSLGQASDTQYF. Looking up the rest from reference TRBV5-1 and TRBJ2-3 gives the full variable domain: KAGVTQTPRYLIKTRGQQVTLSCSPISGHRSVSWYQQTPGQGLQFLFEYFSETQRNKGNFPGRFSGRQFSNSRSEMNVSTLELGDSALYLCASSLGQASDTQYFGPGTRLTVL.

This chain uses TRBV6-6 with TRBJ1-5, with a possible D match to TRBD1 (6 bases). Germline loops: CDR1 MNHNY, CDR2 SVGAGI (reference sequence). V lost 2 bases and J 0 bases, leaving 8 bases between the germline ends. The CDR3 sequence is 15 residues long. DNA of the CDR3: TGTGCCAGCAGTTACGGGGACACTAGCAATCAGCCCCAGCATTTT. This translates into CASSYGDTSNQPQHF.

The chain has TRBV28 and TRBJ2-5; no firm D call. Germline V gene lookup returns CDR1 MDHEN and CDR2 SYDVKM. This CDR3 region has 15 residues. V was pared by 6 bases and J by 1 base, with 15 bases between. This CDR3 reads CASSPRDGRQETQYF. The DNA for the CDR3 is TGTGCCAGCAGCCCTCGAGACGGTCGCCAAGAGACCCAGTACTTC.

This rearrangement joins TRBV15 to TRBJ1-5; a weak D match, TRBD1 (5 bases). The CDR3 runs 17 residues. Germline V gives CDR1 LNHNV, CDR2 YYDKDF (reference sequence). V was cut by 1 base and J by 4 bases, with 17 bases left in between. The CDR3 here is CATSRGPGTQRNQPQHF. In DNA, the CDR3 is TGTGCCACCAGCAGAGGCCCAGGGACCCAGAGGAATCAGCCCCAGCATTTT.

The chain combines TRBV5-3 with TRBJ2-2; TRBD1 is a possible D gene (6 bases). TRBV5-3 is annotated as an ORF whose role is uncertain. The CDR3 totals 14 residues. V was clipped by 4 bases and J by 2 bases, with 9 bases between them. CDR3: CARSPGQNTGELFF. Written as DNA, the CDR3 is TGTGCCAGAAGCCCGGGACAAAACACCGGGGAGCTGTTTTTT.

This chain connects TRBV7-2 to TRBJ2-7; the D gene is possibly TRBD1 (6 bases). Trimming cost V 4 bases and J 3 bases, with 19 bases left between them. Germline V gene data show CDR1 as SGHTA and CDR2 as FQGNSA. The CDR3 sequence is 16 residues long. CDR3 DNA sequence: TGTGCCAGCAGCTCCCAGGGGCTACACGGAAGCTACGAGCAGTACTTC. It encodes CASSSQGLHGSYEQYF.

This chain joins TRBV5-4 and TRBJ1-1; TRBD1 is a possible D gene (6 bases). The V end was cut by 0 bases, the J end by 2 bases, with 8 bases between. CDR3 size: 14 residues. In germline, CDR1 is SGHNT, CDR2 YYREEE (reference sequence). Written as DNA, the CDR3 is TGTGCCAGCAGCTTGGGACAGGTTAACACTGAAGCTTTCTTT. Translation: CASSLGQVNTEAFF.

The chain joins TRBV7-9 to TRBJ2-3; 8 nucleotides align to TRBD2. The trim removed 5 bases at V and 4 bases at J, leaving 8 bases unmatched. There are 15 residues in the CDR3. Per germline, CDR1 SEHNR and CDR2 FQNEAQ (reference sequence). The CDR3 loop is CASSTGLVISDTQYF. The DNA of the CDR3 is TGTGCCAGCAGCACGGGACTAGTGATTTCAGATACGCAGTATTTT.

This clone is a singleton in its sample. V and J are TRBV7-3 and TRBJ2-6, with unresolved D. Germline V gives CDR1 SGHTA, CDR2 FQGTGA. Trimming cost V 5 bases and J 0 bases, with 8 bases left between them. CDR3 length: 15 residues. This CDR3 is CASSLLRSGANVLTF. As DNA, the CDR3 is TGTGCCAGCAGCCTCCTTCGCTCTGGGGCCAACGTCCTGACTTTC.

This chain connects TRBV19 to TRBJ2-5, with D hard to call. The V and J ends lost 6 bases and 4 bases respectively, with 12 bases between them. In germline, CDR1 is LNHDA, CDR2 SQIVND (reference sequence). The CDR3 has 13 residues. The CDR3 coding sequence is TGTGCCAGTAGCCTGATACTGCGAGAGACCCAGTACTTC. Translated: CASSLILRETQYF. The variable domain in full, completed from reference TRBV19 and TRBJ2-5, reads DGGITQSPKYLFRKEGQNVTLSCEQNLNHDAMYWYRQDPGQGLRLIYYSQIVNDFQKGDIAEGYSVSREKKESFPLTVTSAQKNPTAFYLCASSLILRETQYFGPGTRLLVL.

In this sample, this clone turned up a few times. The gene calls are TRBV5-6 and TRBJ1-2; unclear D gene. V was pared by 4 bases and J by 4 bases, with 20 bases between. Per the germline V gene, CDR1 is SGHDT and CDR2 is YYEEEE. There are 16 residues in the CDR3. The CDR3 nucleotides are TGTGCCAGCAGCCTAATACTTCCGGACGGTACCTATGGCTACACCTTC. This sequence encodes CASSLILPDGTYGYTF.

Only a few counts were recorded for this clone. The chain joins TRBV19 to TRBJ1-3; no definite D call. Germline CDR1 is LNHDA and CDR2 is SQIVND (reference sequence). CDR3 length: 15 residues. Trimming took 3 bases from V and 1 from J, leaving 10 bases between them. CDR3 amino acids: CASSMGRTSGNTIYF. For the CDR3, the DNA is TGTGCCAGTAGTATGGGAAGGACGTCTGGAAACACCATATATTTT.

The gene calls are TRBV30 and TRBJ1-4; no definite D call. This CDR3 contains 12 residues. The V end lost 5 bases, the J end lost 8 bases, and 12 bases lay between the germline ends. Germline V gene lookup returns CDR1 GTSNPN and CDR2 SVGIG (reference sequence). CDR3 sequence reads: CAWGRGGEKLFF. DNA for the CDR3: TGTGCCTGGGGGCGGGGTGGGGAAAAACTGTTTTTT.

This rearrangement joins TRBV11-3 to TRBJ2-1, with D perhaps matching TRBD1 (5 bases). The CDR3 runs 14 residues. The V end lost 0 bases, the J end lost 5 bases, and 8 bases lay between the germline ends. Per germline, CDR1 SGHNT and CDR2 YENEEA. CDR3 in DNA: TGTGCCAGCAGCTTAGAGGGGCCTAACAATGAGCAGTTCTTC. Protein sequence: CASSLEGPNNEQFF.

This sequence joins TRBV5-1 and TRBJ2-1, with 16 nucleotides matching TRBD2. The germline gives CDR1 SGHRS, CDR2 YFSETQ. V lost 4 bases and J lost 8; bases outside the gene matches: 6. The CDR3 is made up of 16 amino acids. CDR3: CASSPRGLAGGDEQFF. Written as DNA, the CDR3 is TGCGCCAGCAGCCCAAGGGGACTAGCGGGGGGGGATGAGCAGTTCTTC.

The chain links TRBV11-2 to TRBJ1-6, with D tentatively TRBD1 (5 bases). Germline loops: CDR1 SGHAT, CDR2 FQNNGV. The CDR3 is made up of 15 amino acids. Trimming cost V 1 base and J 5 bases, with 9 bases left between them. This chain's CDR3 is CASSLGDGNNSPLHF. The DNA of the CDR3 is TGTGCCAGCAGCTTAGGGGACGGGAATAATTCACCCCTCCACTTT.